The following is a T cell receptor (beta chain) sequence with its context. The CDR3 is 13 amino acids. Trimming removed 6 bases from V and 1 base from J, with 9 bases in between. After extraction with the RNeasy kit, about 0.5 to 1 ug of the RNA was reverse transcribed using random hexamers. An immunoSEQ multiplex PCR generated amplified TCR beta CDR3 products spanning 54 Vbeta and 13 Jbeta. MiXCR, run by TCRdb on the immunoSEQ multiplex PCR reads, gives a single entry per CDR3 protein. The sample lists some 160,000 distinct CDR3 sequences, around 95% seen once, with over 0.065% in the top ten. This sample is part of a study of CD8 T cells in Susac syndrome. The TEMRA cells underwent FACS enrichment, while the CD8+ and CD4+ T cells underwent negative isolation.

This receptor was obtained from a human donor with Susac syndrome. The sequenced sample was CD4+ T cells from PBMCs. The gene calls are TRBV12-3 or TRBV12-4 and TRBJ1-1; D is unclear. The CDR3 nucleotides read TGTGCCAGCAGCAGTAGACAGAACACTGAAGCTTTCTTT. As protein: CASSSRQNTEAFF.